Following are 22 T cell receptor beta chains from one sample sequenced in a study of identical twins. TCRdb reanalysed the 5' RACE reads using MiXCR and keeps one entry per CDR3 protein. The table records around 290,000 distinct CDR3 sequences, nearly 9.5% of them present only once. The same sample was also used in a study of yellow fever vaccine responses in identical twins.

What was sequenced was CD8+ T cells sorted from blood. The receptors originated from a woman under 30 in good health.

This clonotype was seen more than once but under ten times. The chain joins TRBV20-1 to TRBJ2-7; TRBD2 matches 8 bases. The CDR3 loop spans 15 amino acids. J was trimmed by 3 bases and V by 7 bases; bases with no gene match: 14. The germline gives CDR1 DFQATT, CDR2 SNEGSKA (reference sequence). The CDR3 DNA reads TGCAGTGGCAGAGGATGGGCGGGAGGTTACTACGAGCAGTACTTC. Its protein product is CSGRGWAGGYYEQYF.

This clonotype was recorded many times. CDR3 amino acids: CASGPELTGELFF. CDR3 nucleotides: TGTGCTAGTGGCCCGGAACTCACCGGGGAGCTGTTTTTT. The genes are TRBV12-5 and TRBJ2-2, with no clear D. Germline values: CDR1 LGHNT, CDR2 FRNRAP. The length of the CDR3 is 13 residues. The V end lost 6 bases, the J end lost 4 bases, and 9 bases lay between the germline ends.

CDR3 sequence (DNA): TGTGCCAGCGCGCAGCGGGAGACCCTGAATAGCACAGATACGCAGTATTTT. This codes for CASAQRETLNSTDTQYF. The gene calls are TRBV6-2 or TRBV6-3 and TRBJ2-3, with 8 bases matching TRBD2. V shed 8 bases, J shed 0 bases, and the junction held 13 bases outside the gene matches. The CDR3 consists of 17 residues. Germline values: CDR1 MNHEY, CDR2 SVGEGT.

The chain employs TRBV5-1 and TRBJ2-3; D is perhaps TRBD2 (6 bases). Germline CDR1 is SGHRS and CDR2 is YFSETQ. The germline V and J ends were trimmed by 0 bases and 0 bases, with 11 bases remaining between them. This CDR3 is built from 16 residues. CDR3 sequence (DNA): TGCGCCAGCAGCTTGGGCACTAGCACTAGCACAGATACGCAGTATTTT. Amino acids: CASSLGTSTSTDTQYF.

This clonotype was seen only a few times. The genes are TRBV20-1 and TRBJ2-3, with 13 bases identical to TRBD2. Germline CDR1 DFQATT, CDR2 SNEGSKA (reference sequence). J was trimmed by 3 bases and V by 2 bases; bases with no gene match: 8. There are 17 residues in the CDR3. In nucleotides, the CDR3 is TGCAGTGCTAGAACCGGGACTAGCGGGGACGTGACAGATACGCAGTATTTT. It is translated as CSARTGTSGDVTDTQYF.

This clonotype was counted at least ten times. CDR3 nucleotide sequence: TGTGCCAGCAGCCGGCAGGGGGCCAACCCTTGGGAGACCCAGTACTTC. This encodes CASSRQGANPWETQYF. The chain is built from TRBV7-9 and TRBJ2-5, with 8 bases that match TRBD1. Per germline, CDR1 SEHNR and CDR2 FQNEAQ (reference sequence). CDR3 length: 16 residues. V trimming: 5 bases; J trimming: 5 bases; junction bases outside the gene matches: 13.

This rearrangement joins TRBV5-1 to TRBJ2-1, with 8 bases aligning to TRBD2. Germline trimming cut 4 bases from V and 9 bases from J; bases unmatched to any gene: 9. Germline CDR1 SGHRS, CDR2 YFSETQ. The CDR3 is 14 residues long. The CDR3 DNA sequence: TGCGCCAGCAGCAATACGGGGGGGCTAGTTGAGCAGTTCTTC. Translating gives CASSNTGGLVEQFF.

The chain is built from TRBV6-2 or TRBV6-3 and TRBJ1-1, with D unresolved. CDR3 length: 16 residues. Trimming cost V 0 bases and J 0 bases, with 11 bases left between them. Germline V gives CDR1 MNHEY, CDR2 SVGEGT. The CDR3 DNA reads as TGTGCCAGCAGTTACTCGAGTACCTTCATGAACACTGAAGCTTTCTTT. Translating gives CASSYSSTFMNTEAFF.

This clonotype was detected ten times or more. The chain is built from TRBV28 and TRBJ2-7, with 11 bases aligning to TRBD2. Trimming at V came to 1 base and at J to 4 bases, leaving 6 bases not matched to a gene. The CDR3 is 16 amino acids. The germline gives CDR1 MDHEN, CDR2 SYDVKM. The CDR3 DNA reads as TGTGCCAGCAGTTTATTTAGCGGGAGGGCCAGTTACGAGCAGTACTTC. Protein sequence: CASSLFSGRASYEQYF.

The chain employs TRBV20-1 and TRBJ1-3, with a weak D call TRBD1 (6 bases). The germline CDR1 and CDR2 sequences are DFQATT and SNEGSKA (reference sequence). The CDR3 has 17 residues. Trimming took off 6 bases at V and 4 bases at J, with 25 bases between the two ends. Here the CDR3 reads CSAPLPEQGVFGNTIYF. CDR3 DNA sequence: TGCAGTGCCCCCCTTCCCGAACAGGGAGTTTTCGGAAACACCATATATTTT.

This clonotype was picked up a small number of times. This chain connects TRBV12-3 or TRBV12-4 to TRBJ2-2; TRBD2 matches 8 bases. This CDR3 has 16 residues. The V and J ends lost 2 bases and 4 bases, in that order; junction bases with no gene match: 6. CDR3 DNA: TGTGCCAGCAGTTTATTACCACTAGCGGCCACCGGGGAGCTGTTTTTT. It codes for CASSLLPLAATGELFF.

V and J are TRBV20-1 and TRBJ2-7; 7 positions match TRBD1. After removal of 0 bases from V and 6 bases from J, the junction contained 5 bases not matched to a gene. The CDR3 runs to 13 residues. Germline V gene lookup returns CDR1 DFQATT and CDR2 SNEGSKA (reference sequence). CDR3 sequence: CSARDRGTLEQYF. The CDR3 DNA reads TGCAGTGCTAGAGACAGGGGGACCCTCGAGCAGTACTTC.

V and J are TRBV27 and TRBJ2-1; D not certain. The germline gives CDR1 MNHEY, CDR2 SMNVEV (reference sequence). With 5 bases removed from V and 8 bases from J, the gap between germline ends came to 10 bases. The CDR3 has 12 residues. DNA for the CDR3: TGTGCCAGCAGTATCCGGAAGGATGAGCAGTTCTTC. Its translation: CASSIRKDEQFF.

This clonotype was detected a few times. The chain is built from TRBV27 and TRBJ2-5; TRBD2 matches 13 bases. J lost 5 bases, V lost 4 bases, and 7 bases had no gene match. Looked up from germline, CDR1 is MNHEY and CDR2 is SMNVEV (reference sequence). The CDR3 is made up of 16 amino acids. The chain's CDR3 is CASSSLAGGAEETQYF. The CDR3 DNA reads TGTGCCAGCAGTTCACTAGCGGGGGGGGCCGAGGAGACCCAGTACTTC.

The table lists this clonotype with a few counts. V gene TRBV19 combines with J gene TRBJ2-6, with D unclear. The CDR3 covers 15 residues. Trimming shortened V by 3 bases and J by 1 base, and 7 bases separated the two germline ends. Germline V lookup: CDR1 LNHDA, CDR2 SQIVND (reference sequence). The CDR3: CASSMGGSGANVLTF. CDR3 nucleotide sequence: TGTGCCAGTAGTATGGGTGGATCTGGGGCCAACGTCCTGACTTTC. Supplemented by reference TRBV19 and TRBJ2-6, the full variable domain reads DGGITQSPKYLFRKEGQNVTLSCEQNLNHDAMYWYRQDPGQGLRLIYYSQIVNDFQKGDIAEGYSVSREKKESFPLTVTSAQKNPTAFYLCASSMGGSGANVLTFGAGSRLTVL.

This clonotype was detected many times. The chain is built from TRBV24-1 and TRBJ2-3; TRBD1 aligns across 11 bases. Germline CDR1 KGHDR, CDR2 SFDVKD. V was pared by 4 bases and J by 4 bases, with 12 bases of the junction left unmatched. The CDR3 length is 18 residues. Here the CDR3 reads CATSDSGTGGPLADTQYF. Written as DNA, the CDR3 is TGTGCCACCAGTGACTCCGGGACAGGGGGACCGTTGGCAGATACGCAGTATTTT.

CDR3 in DNA: TGTGCCAGCAGCTTGGGGACCCCCGCCGAGCAGTTCTTC. Amino acids: CASSLGTPAEQFF. The gene calls are TRBV5-6 and TRBJ2-1; D ambiguous. V was shortened by 0 bases and J by 10 bases, with 11 bases between the two germline ends. The CDR3 contains 13 residues. CDR1 is SGHDT and CDR2 is YYEEEE in the germline V gene.

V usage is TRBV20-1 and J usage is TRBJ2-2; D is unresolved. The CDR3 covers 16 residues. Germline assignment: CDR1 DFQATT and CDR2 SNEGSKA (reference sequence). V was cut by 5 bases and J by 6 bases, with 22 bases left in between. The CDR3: CSAQQRSPLDPGELFF. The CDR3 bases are TGCAGTGCTCAACAGAGGTCCCCCCTTGACCCCGGGGAGCTGTTTTTT.

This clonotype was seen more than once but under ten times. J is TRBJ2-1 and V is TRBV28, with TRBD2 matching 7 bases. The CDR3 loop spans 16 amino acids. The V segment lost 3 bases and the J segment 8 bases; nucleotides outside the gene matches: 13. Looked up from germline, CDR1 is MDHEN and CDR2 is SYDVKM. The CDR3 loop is CASSLPPGLVTDEQFF. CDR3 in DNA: TGTGCCAGCAGTTTGCCCCCCGGACTAGTCACTGATGAGCAGTTCTTC.

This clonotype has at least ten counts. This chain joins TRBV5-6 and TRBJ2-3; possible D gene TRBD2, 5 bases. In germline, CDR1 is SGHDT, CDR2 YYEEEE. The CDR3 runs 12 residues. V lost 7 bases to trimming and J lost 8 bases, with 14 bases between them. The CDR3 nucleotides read TGTGCCAGCCTATGGGGAGATGGTACGCAGTATTTT. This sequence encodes CASLWGDGTQYF.

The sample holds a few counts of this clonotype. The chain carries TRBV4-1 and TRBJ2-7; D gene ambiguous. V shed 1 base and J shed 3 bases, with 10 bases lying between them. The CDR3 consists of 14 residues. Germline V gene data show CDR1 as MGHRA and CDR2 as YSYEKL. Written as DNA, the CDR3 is TGCGCCAGCAGCCAAGGACAAAACGGCTACGAGCAGTACTTC. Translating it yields CASSQGQNGYEQYF.

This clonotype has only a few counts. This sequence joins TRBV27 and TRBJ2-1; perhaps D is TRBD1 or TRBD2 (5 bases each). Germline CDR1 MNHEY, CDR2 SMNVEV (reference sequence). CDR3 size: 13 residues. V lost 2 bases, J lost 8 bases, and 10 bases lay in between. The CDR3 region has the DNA TGTGCCAGCAGTTTAGTCGGGGCCGATGAGCAGTTCTTC. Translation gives CASSLVGADEQFF.